Reported below is one TCR beta chain. Its target is not known. The sample belongs to a study of OX40 agonist ivuxolimab in advanced cancers. About the research overall: Ivuxolimab, an agonist antibody against OX40 (CD134), was given to patients.

Sequencing used immunoSEQ multiplex PCR; TCRdb keeps in-frame clones, though not all of them. The table includes around 77,000 clones, around four fifths detected once. Per the germline V gene, CDR1 is MNHEY and CDR2 is SVGAGI. The ends were cut back, 3 bases at V and 2 bases at J, with 5 bases in the middle. This CDR3 comprises 13 residues. Study-wide results and caveats: More expanded clones were found, on average, in CD8+ than in CD4+ T cells. Partial responders dosed at 0.1-3.0 mg/kg displayed clonal expansion ranking among the lowest.

The TCR was taken from an adult with an advanced solid tumor such as melanoma, head and neck, liver or kidney cancer. The sample consisted of CD4+ or CD8+ T cells sorted from blood, taken in a trial of the OX40 agonist ivuxolimab. The chain carries TRBV6-5 and TRBJ1-5; D is undetermined. The DNA for the CDR3 is TGTGCCAGCAGTTATGGGGGCAATCAGCCCCAGCATTTT. Residues: CASSYGGNQPQHF.